The source of this T cell receptor (beta chain) is a study of blood T cell repertoires in COVID-19. Study at large: Specimens from acute and convalescent COVID-19 originated in the United States, Italy and Spain. The analysed material was cDNA or gDNA that came from T cells, B-cell-depleted T cells, or PBMCs.

The sample holds a few counts of this clone. The table came from immunoSEQ multiplex PCR; TCRdb's copy has only in-frame clones and leaves some out. Found here are under 90,000 clones, about 88% of them singletons; the top ten hold roughly 2.6%. The germline V gene has CDR1 LGHDT and CDR2 YNNKEL (reference sequence). Between the trimmed V and J ends, which lost 4 bases and 1 base, there was a span of 13 bases. The CDR3 runs to 15 residues. V gene TRBV3-1 (or the pseudogene TRBV3-2) combines with J gene TRBJ1-1; a weak D match, TRBD1 (6 bases). Sequenced sample: peripheral blood. This TCR was recovered from a man aged 65-85 years with active or convalescent COVID-19. The CDR3 reads CASSPLRGGNTEAFF. Written as DNA, the CDR3 is TGTGCCAGCAGCCCTCTGAGAGGGGGGAACACTGAAGCTTTCTTT.